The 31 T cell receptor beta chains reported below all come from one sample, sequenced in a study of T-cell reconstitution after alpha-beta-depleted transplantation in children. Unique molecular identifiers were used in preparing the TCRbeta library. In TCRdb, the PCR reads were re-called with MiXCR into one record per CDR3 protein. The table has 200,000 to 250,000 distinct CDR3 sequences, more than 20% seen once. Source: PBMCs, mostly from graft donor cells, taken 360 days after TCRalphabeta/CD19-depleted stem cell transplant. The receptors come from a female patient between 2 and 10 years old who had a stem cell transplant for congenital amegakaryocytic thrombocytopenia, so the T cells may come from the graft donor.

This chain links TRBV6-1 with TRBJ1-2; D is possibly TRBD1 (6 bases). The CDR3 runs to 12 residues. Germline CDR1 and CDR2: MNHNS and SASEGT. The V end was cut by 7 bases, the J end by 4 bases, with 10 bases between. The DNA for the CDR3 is TGTGCCAGCACGGCAGGGGCCTATGGCTACACCTTC. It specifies CASTAGAYGYTF.

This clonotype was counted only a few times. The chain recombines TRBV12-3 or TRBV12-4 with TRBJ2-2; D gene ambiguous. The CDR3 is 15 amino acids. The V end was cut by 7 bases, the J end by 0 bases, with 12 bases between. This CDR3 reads CASNISPANTGELFF. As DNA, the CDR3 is TGTGCCAGCAACATCTCTCCCGCGAACACCGGGGAGCTGTTTTTT.

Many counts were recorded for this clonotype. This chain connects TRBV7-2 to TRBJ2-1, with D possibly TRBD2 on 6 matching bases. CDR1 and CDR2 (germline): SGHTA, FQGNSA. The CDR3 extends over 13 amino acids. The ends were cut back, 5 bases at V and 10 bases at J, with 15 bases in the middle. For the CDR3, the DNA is TGTGCCAGCAGCCGAGAGTACGGGAGAGAGCAGTTCTTC. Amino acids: CASSREYGREQFF.

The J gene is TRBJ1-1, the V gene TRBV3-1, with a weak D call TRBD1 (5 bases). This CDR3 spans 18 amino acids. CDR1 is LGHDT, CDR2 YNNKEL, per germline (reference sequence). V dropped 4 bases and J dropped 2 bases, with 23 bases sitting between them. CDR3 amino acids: CASSPIWGSHFKNTEAFF. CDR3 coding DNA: TGTGCCAGCAGCCCAATCTGGGGCTCACACTTTAAAAACACTGAAGCTTTCTTT. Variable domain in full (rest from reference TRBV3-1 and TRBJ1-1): DTAVSQTPKYLVTQMGNDKSIKCEQNLGHDTMYWYKQDSKKFLKIMFSYNNKELIINETVPNRFSPKSPDKAHLNLHINSLELGDSAVYFCASSPIWGSHFKNTEAFFGQGTRLTVV.

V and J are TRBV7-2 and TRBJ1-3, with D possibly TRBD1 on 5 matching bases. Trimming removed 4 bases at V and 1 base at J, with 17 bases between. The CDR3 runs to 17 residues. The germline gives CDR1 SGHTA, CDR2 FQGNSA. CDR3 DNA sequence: TGTGCCAGCAGCTCACGGTGGTGGGGACGGTCTGGAAACACCATATATTTT. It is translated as CASSSRWWGRSGNTIYF.

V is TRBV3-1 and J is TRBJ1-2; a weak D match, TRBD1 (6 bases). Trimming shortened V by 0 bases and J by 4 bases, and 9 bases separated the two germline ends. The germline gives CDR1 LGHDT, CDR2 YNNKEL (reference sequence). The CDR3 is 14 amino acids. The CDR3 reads CASSQDRGVYGYTF. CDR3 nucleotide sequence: TGTGCCAGCAGCCAAGACAGGGGTGTCTATGGCTACACCTTC.

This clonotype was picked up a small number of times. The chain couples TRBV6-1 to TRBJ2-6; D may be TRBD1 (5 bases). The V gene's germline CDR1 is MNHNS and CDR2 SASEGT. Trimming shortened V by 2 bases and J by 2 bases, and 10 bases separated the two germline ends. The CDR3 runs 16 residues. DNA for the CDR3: TGTGCCAGCAGTGAACTAGGGGCTGCTGGGGCCAACGTCCTGACTTTC. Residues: CASSELGAAGANVLTF.

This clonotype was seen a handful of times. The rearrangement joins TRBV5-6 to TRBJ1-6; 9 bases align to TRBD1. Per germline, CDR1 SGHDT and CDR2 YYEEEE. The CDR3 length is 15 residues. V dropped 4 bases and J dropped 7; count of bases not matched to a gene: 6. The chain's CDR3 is CASSKGQGKNSPLHF. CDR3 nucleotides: TGTGCCAGCAGCAAGGGACAGGGAAAGAATTCACCCCTCCACTTT.

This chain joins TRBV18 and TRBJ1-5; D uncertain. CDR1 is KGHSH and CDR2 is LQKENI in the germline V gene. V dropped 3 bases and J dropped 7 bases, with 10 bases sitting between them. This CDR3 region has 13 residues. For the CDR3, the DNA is TGTGCCAGCTCACCGGCAGGCCGCCAGCCCCAGCATTTT. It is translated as CASSPAGRQPQHF.

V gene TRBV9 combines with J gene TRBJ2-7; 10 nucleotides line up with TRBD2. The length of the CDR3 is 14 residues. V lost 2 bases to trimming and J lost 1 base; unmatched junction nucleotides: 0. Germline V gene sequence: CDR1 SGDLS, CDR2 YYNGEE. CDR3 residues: CASSVSGRSYEQYF. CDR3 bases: TGTGCCAGCAGCGTTAGCGGGAGGTCCTACGAGCAGTACTTC.

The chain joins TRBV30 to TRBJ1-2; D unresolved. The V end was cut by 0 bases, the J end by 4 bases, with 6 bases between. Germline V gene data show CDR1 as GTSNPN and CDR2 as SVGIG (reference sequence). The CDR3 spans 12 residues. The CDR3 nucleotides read TGTGCCTGGAGTGTACACCGCTATGGCTACACCTTC. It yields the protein CAWSVHRYGYTF.

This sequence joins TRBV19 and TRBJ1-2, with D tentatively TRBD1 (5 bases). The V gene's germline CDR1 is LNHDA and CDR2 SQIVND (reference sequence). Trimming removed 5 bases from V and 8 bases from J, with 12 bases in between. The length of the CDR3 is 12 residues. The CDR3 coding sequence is TGTGCCAGTAGTCCGACAGTGGAAGGCTACACCTTC. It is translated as CASSPTVEGYTF.

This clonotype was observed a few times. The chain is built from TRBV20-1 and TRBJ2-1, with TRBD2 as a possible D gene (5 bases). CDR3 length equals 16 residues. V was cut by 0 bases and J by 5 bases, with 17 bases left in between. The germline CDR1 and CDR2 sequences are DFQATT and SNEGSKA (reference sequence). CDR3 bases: TGCAGTGCTAGAGATGGTGGGAGAATCGGAGACAATGAGCAGTTCTTC. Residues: CSARDGGRIGDNEQFF.

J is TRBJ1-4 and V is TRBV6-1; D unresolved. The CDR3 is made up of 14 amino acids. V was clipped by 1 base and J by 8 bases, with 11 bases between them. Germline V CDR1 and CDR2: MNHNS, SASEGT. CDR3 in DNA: TGTGCCAGCAGTGAAGGGCAGTTTGCCGAAAAACTGTTTTTT. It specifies CASSEGQFAEKLFF.

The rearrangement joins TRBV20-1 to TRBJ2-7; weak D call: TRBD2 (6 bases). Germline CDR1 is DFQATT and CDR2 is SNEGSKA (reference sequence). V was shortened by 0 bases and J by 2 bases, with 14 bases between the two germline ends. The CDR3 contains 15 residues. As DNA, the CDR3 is TGCAGTGCTAGAGAAGAGGGACTGTACCCCTACGAGCAGTACTTC. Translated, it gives CSAREEGLYPYEQYF.

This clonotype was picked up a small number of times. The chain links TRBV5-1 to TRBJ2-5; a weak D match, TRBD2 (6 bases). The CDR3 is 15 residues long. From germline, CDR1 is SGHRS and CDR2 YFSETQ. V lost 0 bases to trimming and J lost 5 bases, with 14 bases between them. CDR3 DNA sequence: TGCGCCAGCAGCTTGGCCCCCGGGAGTAGGGAGACCCAGTACTTC. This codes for CASSLAPGSRETQYF.

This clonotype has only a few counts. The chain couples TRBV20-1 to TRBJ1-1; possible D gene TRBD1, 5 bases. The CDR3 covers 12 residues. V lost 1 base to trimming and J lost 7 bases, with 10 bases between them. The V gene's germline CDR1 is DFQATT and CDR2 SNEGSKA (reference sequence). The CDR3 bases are TGCAGTGCTAGAGTTCACACAGGTGAAGCTTTCTTT. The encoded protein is CSARVHTGEAFF.

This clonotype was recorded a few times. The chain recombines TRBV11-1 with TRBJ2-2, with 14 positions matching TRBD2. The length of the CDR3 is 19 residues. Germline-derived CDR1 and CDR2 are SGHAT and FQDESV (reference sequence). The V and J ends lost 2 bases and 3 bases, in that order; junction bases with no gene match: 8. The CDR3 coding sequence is TGTGCCAGCAGCTTAAGATGGACTAGCGGGAGGTTGGACACCGGGGAGCTGTTTTTT. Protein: CASSLRWTSGRLDTGELFF.

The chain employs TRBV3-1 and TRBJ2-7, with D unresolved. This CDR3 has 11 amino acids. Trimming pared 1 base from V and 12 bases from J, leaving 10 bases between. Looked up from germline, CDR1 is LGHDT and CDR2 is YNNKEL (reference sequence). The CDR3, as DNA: TGTGCCAGCAGCCAAGCGGGCGTGCGGTACTTC. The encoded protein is CASSQAGVRYF.

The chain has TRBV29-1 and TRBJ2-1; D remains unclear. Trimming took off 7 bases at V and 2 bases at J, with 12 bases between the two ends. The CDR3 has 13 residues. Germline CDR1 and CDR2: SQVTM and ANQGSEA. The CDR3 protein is CSGHKETYNEQFF. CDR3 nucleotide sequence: TGCAGCGGCCACAAAGAAACCTACAATGAGCAGTTCTTC.

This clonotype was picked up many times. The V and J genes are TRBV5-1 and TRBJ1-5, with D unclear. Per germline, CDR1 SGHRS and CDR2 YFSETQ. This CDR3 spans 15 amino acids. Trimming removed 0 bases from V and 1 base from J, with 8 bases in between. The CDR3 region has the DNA TGCGCCAGCAGCTTGGACCCGGAAAGCAATCAGCCCCAGCATTTT. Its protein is CASSLDPESNQPQHF.

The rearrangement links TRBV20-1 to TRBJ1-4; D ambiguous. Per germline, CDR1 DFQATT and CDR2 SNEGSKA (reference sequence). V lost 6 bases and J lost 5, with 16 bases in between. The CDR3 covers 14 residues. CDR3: CSARDGPFNEKLFF. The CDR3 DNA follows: TGCAGTGCCCGTGACGGGCCGTTCAATGAAAAACTGTTTTTT.

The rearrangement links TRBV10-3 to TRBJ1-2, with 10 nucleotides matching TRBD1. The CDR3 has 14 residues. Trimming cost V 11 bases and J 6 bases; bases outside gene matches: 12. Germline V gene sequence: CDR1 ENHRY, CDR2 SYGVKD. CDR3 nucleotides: TGTGCCGCAGGCAGGGACAGGGGTGTGGATGGCTACACCTTC. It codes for CAAGRDRGVDGYTF.

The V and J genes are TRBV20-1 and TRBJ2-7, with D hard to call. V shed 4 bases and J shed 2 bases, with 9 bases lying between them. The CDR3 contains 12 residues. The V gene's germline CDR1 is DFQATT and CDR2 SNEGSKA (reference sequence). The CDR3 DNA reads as TGCAGTGCTACAGGACCAGCCTACGAGCAGTACTTC. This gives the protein CSATGPAYEQYF.

The CDR3 DNA reads as TGCAGTGCTAGGAACCGGGACAGGGCGCGCGAGCAGTACTTC. It is translated as CSARNRDRAREQYF. The chain joins TRBV20-1 to TRBJ2-7; the match to TRBD1 covers 9 bases. The junction had 9 bases not matched to a gene; V was cut back by 3 bases and J by 6 bases. Germline V CDR1 and CDR2: DFQATT, SNEGSKA (reference sequence). CDR3 length: 14 residues.

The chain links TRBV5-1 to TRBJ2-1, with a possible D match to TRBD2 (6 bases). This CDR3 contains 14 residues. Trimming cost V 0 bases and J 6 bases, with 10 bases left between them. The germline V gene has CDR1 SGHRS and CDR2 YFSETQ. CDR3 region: CASSLEGTANEQFF. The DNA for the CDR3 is TGCGCCAGCAGCTTGGAGGGGACTGCCAATGAGCAGTTCTTC. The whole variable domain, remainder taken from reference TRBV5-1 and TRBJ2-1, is KAGVTQTPRYLIKTRGQQVTLSCSPISGHRSVSWYQQTPGQGLQFLFEYFSETQRNKGNFPGRFSGRQFSNSRSEMNVSTLELGDSALYLCASSLEGTANEQFFGPGTRLTVL.

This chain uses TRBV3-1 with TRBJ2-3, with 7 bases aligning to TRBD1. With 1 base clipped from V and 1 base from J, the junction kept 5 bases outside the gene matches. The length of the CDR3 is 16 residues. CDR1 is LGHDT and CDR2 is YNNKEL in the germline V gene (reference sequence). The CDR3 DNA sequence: TGTGCCAGCAGCCAAGCATCGACAGGGCGCACAGATACGCAGTATTTT. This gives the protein CASSQASTGRTDTQYF.

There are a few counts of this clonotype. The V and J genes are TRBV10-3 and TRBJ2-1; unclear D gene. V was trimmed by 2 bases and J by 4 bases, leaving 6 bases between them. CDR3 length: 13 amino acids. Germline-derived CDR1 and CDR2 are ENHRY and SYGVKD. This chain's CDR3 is CAISEIEYNEQFF. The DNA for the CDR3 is TGTGCCATCAGTGAGATCGAATACAATGAGCAGTTCTTC.

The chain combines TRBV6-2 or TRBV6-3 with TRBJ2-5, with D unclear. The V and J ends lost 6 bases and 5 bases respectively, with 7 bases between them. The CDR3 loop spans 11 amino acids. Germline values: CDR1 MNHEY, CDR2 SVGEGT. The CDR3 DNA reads TGTGCCAGCAGCCCCTTTGAGACCCAGTACTTC. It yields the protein CASSPFETQYF.

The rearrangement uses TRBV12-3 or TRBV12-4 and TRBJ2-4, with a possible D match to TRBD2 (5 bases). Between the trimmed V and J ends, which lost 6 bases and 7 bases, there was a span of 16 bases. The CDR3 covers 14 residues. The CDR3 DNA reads TGTGCCAGCAGGAGATCGCTCCGGGGTAACATTCAGTACTTC. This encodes CASRRSLRGNIQYF.

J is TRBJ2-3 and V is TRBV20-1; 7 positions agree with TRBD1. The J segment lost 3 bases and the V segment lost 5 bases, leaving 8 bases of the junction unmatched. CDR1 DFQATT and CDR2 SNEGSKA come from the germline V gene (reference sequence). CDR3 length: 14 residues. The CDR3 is CSAPDREHTDTQYF. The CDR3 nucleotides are TGCAGTGCTCCAGACAGGGAGCATACAGATACGCAGTATTTT.